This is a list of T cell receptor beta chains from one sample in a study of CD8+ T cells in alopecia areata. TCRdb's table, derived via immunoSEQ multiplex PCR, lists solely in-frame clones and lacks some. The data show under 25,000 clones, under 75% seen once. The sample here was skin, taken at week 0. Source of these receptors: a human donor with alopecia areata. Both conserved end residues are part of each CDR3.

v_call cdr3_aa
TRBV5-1 CASSLQASSSYNEQFF
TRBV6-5 CASRSGGAFNEQFF
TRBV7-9 CASSPRDYTNTGELFF
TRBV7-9 CASSPSTRTVSYNEQFF
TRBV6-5 CASSEQINQPQHF
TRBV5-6 CASSLGSREWYSPLHF
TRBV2 CASRQGIGKLFF
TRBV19 CASSMGDGDTEAFF
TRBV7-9 CASSLEGSYRREQFF
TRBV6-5 CASTTAGGGTEAFF
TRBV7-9 CASSQSSGEQYF
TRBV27 CASSGGRLLAKNIQYF
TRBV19 CASSKDRSSYNEQFF
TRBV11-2 CASSFGQTREFDTIYF
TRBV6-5 CASKRGQGPLETQYF
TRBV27 CASSSLSGANVLTF
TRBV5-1 CASSVPLAAQETQYF
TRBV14 CASSQGQGKTQYF
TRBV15 CATSRDLSSEETQYF
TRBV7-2 CASRGDGNQPQHF
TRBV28 CASSLSAVEQFF
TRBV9 CASSVGVFRGVGTEAFF